This T cell receptor (beta chain) was identified during a study of shared clonotypes between healthy human individuals. Study as a whole: Donors had three CD4 naive, three CD4 memory, two CD8 naive and one CD8 memory plate apiece. General study results and limits: Shared across four donors were around 5% of the naive CD4 clonotypes.

Trimming removed 5 bases at V and 7 bases at J, with 9 bases between. From germline, CDR1 is DFQATT and CDR2 SNEGSKA (reference sequence). This CDR3 region has 11 residues. This clone appeared a single time. What it binds is not known. Each subset's genomic DNA was shared equally among a number of immunoSEQ plates. Produced via immunoSEQ multiplex PCR; TCRdb's table is partial and in-frame only. The repertoire holds around 700,000 clones, with roughly 73% as singletons. J is TRBJ2-1 and V is TRBV20-1; D is possibly TRBD2 (6 bases). Sequences were obtained from memory CD4+ T cells sorted from blood. Subset reported: CD45RA-negative fraction. This receptor was identified in a woman aged 30 to 39 in good health. The CDR3 reads CSAFSGNEQFF. In DNA form, the CDR3 reads TGCAGTGCTTTTAGCGGAAATGAGCAGTTCTTC.